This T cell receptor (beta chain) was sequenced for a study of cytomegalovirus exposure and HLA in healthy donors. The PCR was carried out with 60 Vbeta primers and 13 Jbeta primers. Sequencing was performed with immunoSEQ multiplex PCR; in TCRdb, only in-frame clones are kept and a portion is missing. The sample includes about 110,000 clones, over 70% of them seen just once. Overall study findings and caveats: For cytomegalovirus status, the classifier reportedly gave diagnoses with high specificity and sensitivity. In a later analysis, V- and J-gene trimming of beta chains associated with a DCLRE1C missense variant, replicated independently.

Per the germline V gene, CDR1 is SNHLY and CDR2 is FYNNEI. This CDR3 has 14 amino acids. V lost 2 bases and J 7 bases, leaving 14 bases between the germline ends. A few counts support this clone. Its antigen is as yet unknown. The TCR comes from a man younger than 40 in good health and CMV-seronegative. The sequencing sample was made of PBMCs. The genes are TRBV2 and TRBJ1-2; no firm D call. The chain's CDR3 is CASSETHASGGYTF. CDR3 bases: TGTGCCAGCAGTGAAACCCATGCCTCCGGTGGCTACACCTTC.